This TCR beta chain was sequenced in a study of blood T cell repertoires in COVID-19. For the study at large: From the United States, Italy and Spain came samples of acute and convalescent COVID-19.

Here immunoSEQ multiplex PCR was the method, and the copy in TCRdb shows in-frame clones only, minus some. The table includes 200,000 to 300,000 clones, 70% to 90% detected once. This CDR3 contains 14 residues. The J segment lost 3 bases and the V segment lost 4 bases, leaving 5 bases of the junction unmatched. The germline V gene has CDR1 LNHDA and CDR2 SQIVND (reference sequence). The sample comprised peripheral blood. The TCR comes from a human donor in a cohort sampled during active COVID-19. The genes are TRBV19 and TRBJ1-2; 7 bases align to TRBD1. The CDR3 sequence: CASSKTGVDYGYTF. CDR3 bases: TGTGCCAGTAGTAAAACAGGGGTAGACTATGGCTACACCTTC.